Listed here are 30 T cell receptor beta chains from one sample, sequenced in a study of T cell responses to AZD1222 COVID-19 vaccine. Using immunoSEQ multiplex PCR, the repertoire was profiled, and TCRdb retains in-frame clones only, with some absent. The sample lists hundreds of thousands of clones, almost 95% occurring once. Source: peripheral blood, taken 28 days after the second AZD1222 dose. These receptors originate from an adult who received the AZD1222 COVID-19 vaccine.

The gene calls are TRBV30 and TRBJ1-6; 10 nucleotides line up with TRBD1. The CDR3 length is 14 residues. Germline V gene data show CDR1 as GTSNPN and CDR2 as SVGIG (reference sequence). V lost 5 bases, J lost 10 bases, and 8 bases stayed unmatched. This chain's CDR3 is CAWGSGTGVSPLHF. In DNA, the CDR3 is TGTGCCTGGGGTTCCGGGACAGGGGTCTCACCCCTCCACTTT.

The V and J genes are TRBV4-3 and TRBJ1-5; no firm D call. CDR3 size: 15 residues. V lost 0 bases and J 3 bases, leaving 9 bases between the germline ends. The germline gives CDR1 LGHNA, CDR2 YSLEER. CDR3 protein: CASSQDFFDNQPQHF. CDR3 DNA sequence: TGCGCCAGCAGCCAAGATTTTTTTGACAATCAGCCCCAGCATTTT.

The V call is TRBV5-6, the J call TRBJ2-7, with D possibly TRBD2 on 7 matching bases. Germline CDR1 reads SGHDT; CDR2 reads YYEEEE. CDR3 length equals 15 residues. V dropped 6 bases and J dropped 2 bases, with 18 bases sitting between them. In DNA, the CDR3 is TGTGCCAGCACATTCACCCCGGGGGGCACCTACGAGCAGTACTTC. Amino acids: CASTFTPGGTYEQYF.

The V and J genes are TRBV3-1 (or the pseudogene TRBV3-2) and TRBJ1-6; D ambiguous. CDR1 and CDR2 from the germline V gene are LGHDT and YNNKEL (reference sequence). Between the trimmed V and J ends, which lost 4 bases and 10 bases, there was a span of 8 bases. The CDR3 is 12 amino acids. CDR3 residues: CASSLPRSPLHF. The DNA of the CDR3 is TGTGCCAGCAGCCTCCCTCGGTCACCCCTCCACTTT.

Only one count was recorded for this clone. The V and J genes are TRBV28 and TRBJ2-5, with D uncertain. The V gene lost 8 bases and the J gene lost 4 bases, with 14 bases spanning the gap. Germline V gene lookup returns CDR1 MDHEN and CDR2 SYDVKM. The CDR3 consists of 13 residues. CDR3 loop: CASGDSRLETQYF. CDR3 nucleotide sequence: TGTGCCAGCGGGGATAGCCGACTAGAGACCCAGTACTTC.

J is TRBJ1-5 and V is TRBV6-5; 9 positions match TRBD1. The germline V gene has CDR1 MNHEY and CDR2 SVGAGI. V trimming: 7 bases; J trimming: 4 bases; junction bases outside the gene matches: 5. This CDR3 is 14 amino acids long. The CDR3 loop is CASNTDRGNQPQHF. The DNA of the CDR3 is TGTGCCAGCAACACGGACAGGGGAAATCAGCCCCAGCATTTT.

J is TRBJ2-3 and V is TRBV28; 8 nucleotides agree with TRBD2. CDR3 length: 15 amino acids. Germline CDR1 MDHEN, CDR2 SYDVKM. Trimming removed 7 bases from V and 3 bases from J; junction bases left unmatched: 9. In DNA form, the CDR3 reads TGTGCCAGCACCTTCCTAGCGGGCGCTACAGATACGCAGTATTTT. It encodes CASTFLAGATDTQYF.

As DNA, the CDR3 is TGTGCCAGTAGTTTTGGGACAGGCCCCTACGAGCAGTACTTC. Protein product: CASSFGTGPYEQYF. The V and J genes are TRBV19 and TRBJ2-7; TRBD1 aligns across 8 bases. With V trimmed by 5 bases and J by 2 bases, 5 bases remained unmatched. The CDR3 contains 14 residues. CDR1 and CDR2 (germline): LNHDA, SQIVND (reference sequence). The whole variable domain, filled in from reference TRBV19 and TRBJ2-7, reads DGGITQSPKYLFRKEGQNVTLSCEQNLNHDAMYWYRQDPGQGLRLIYYSQIVNDFQKGDIAEGYSVSREKKESFPLTVTSAQKNPTAFYLCASSFGTGPYEQYFGPGTRLTVT.

The chain is built from TRBV7-9 and TRBJ2-3; TRBD2 aligns across 11 bases. This CDR3 region has 18 residues. Trimming at V came to 5 bases and at J to 2 bases, leaving 12 bases not matched to a gene. Germline CDR1 reads SEHNR; CDR2 reads FQNEAQ (reference sequence). The CDR3 spells CASSSARGTSGLTDTQYF. The CDR3, as DNA: TGTGCCAGCAGCAGCGCTAGGGGGACTAGCGGACTCACAGATACGCAGTATTTT.

The chain couples TRBV7-2 to TRBJ2-1; tentatively, D is TRBD2 (6 bases). Trimming stripped 4 bases from V and 3 bases from J, with 7 bases between. CDR1 and CDR2 (germline): SGHTA, FQGNSA. CDR3 length equals 13 residues. Here the CDR3 reads CASSWGLYNEQFF. CDR3 in DNA: TGTGCCAGCAGCTGGGGACTCTACAATGAGCAGTTCTTC.

The chain couples TRBV6-4 to TRBJ2-1, with D perhaps being TRBD1 or TRBD2 (5 bases each). Germline V gives CDR1 MRHNA, CDR2 SNTAGT. CDR3 length equals 16 residues. V was clipped by 8 bases and J by 2 bases, with 19 bases between them. CDR3 loop: CASGLPPGPTYNEQFF. The DNA of the CDR3 is TGTGCCAGCGGACTTCCGCCAGGGCCGACCTACAATGAGCAGTTCTTC.

The V and J genes are TRBV28 and TRBJ2-3; D ambiguous. Germline loops: CDR1 MDHEN, CDR2 SYDVKM. The CDR3 loop spans 13 amino acids. Trimming took off 7 bases at V and 3 bases at J, with 11 bases between the two ends. The CDR3 region has the DNA TGTGCCAGCAACGCCCCTTCGACAGATACGCAGTATTTT. This gives the protein CASNAPSTDTQYF.

On this clone itself: The junction departs from germline at one end; a sequencing error may be responsible. The CDR3 loop reads CASSLRLAALFF. The CDR3, as DNA: TGTGCCAGCAGCCTAAGACTAGCGGCCCTTTTTTTT. This chain uses TRBV7-9 with TRBJ2-3, with TRBD2 matching 9 bases. The CDR3 spans 12 residues. Germline CDR1 and CDR2: SEHNR and FQNEAQ (reference sequence).

This chain joins TRBV27 and TRBJ1-1, with unresolved D. The CDR3 length is 13 residues. Trimming took 3 bases from V and 1 from J, leaving 6 bases between them. Germline V gives CDR1 MNHEY, CDR2 SMNVEV (reference sequence). This CDR3 is CASSFGGNTEAFF. In nucleotides, the CDR3 is TGTGCCAGCAGTTTCGGCGGGAACACTGAAGCTTTCTTT.

This clone is a singleton in its sample. The chain's CDR3 is CASSTLAGNSNQPQHF. CDR3 in DNA: TGTGCCAGTAGTACCCTCGCGGGAAATAGCAATCAGCCCCAGCATTTT. The chain carries TRBV19 and TRBJ1-5; D is uncertain. The CDR3 contains 16 residues. Per germline, CDR1 LNHDA and CDR2 SQIVND (reference sequence). Trimming took off 4 bases at V and 0 bases at J, with 13 bases between the two ends.

Turning to this clone: A junction boundary mismatches the germline segment, possibly from a read error. This rearrangement joins TRBV5-6 to TRBJ1-1, with a tentative D call TRBD1 (5 bases). The germline gives CDR1 SGHDT, CDR2 YYEEEE. The CDR3 runs 12 residues. CDR3 region: CASSLQGQAIIF. DNA for the CDR3: TGTGCCAGCAGCCTCCAGGGTCAGGCCATTATCTTT.

V gene TRBV4-1 combines with J gene TRBJ2-7; TRBD1 is a possible D gene (6 bases). CDR3 length: 12 residues. The V gene's germline CDR1 is MGHRA and CDR2 YSYEKL. Trimming took off 6 bases at V and 2 bases at J, with 8 bases between the two ends. The DNA for the CDR3 is TGCGCCAGCAGGGACAGTACCTACGAGCAGTACTTC. This sequence encodes CASRDSTYEQYF.

The gene calls are TRBV12-3 or TRBV12-4 and TRBJ1-5; D is unclear. Trimming took off 1 base at V and 4 bases at J, with 5 bases between the two ends. The CDR3 spans 13 residues. CDR3 amino acids: CASSLDENQPQHF. The CDR3, as DNA: TGTGCCAGCAGTTTAGATGAGAATCAGCCCCAGCATTTT.

The chain has TRBV12-3 or TRBV12-4 and TRBJ1-2; TRBD1 might be the D (5 bases). This CDR3 has 13 residues. Trimming left V 5 bases short and J 10 bases short, with 17 bases between. The CDR3 is CASSHGGVRAYTF. The CDR3 coding sequence is TGTGCCAGCAGTCACGGGGGAGTTCGGGCCTACACCTTC.

The chain employs TRBV25-1 and TRBJ1-5; 8 bases line up with TRBD1. The length of the CDR3 is 15 residues. CDR1 and CDR2 from the germline V gene are MGHDK and SYGVNS. V trimming: 1 base; J trimming: 5 bases; junction bases outside the gene matches: 4. This chain's CDR3 is CASSESGRGHQPQHF. The CDR3 bases are TGTGCCAGCAGTGAATCAGGCAGGGGGCATCAGCCCCAGCATTTT.

The chain is built from TRBV28 and TRBJ2-4; D call uncertain. V was cut by 2 bases and J by 0 bases, with 11 bases left in between. The CDR3 length is 16 residues. Germline-derived CDR1 and CDR2 are MDHEN and SYDVKM. DNA of the CDR3: TGTGCCAGCAGTTTACCCGGGCCCCTAGCCAAAAACATTCAGTACTTC. This gives the protein CASSLPGPLAKNIQYF.

This chain joins TRBV4-2 and TRBJ1-2, with D possibly being TRBD1 (5 bases). CDR3 length: 15 amino acids. V shed 1 base and J shed 2 bases, with 11 bases lying between them. Germline CDR1 and CDR2: LGHNA and YNFKEQ. The CDR3 spells CASSQGGTENYGYTF. The CDR3 DNA reads as TGTGCCAGCAGCCAAGGCGGGACCGAAAACTATGGCTACACCTTC.

The chain links TRBV19 to TRBJ2-7; perhaps TRBD1 as D (5 bases). CDR1 and CDR2 (germline): LNHDA, SQIVND (reference sequence). Trimming stripped 3 bases from V and 4 bases from J, with 16 bases between. CDR3 length: 15 amino acids. The CDR3 spells CASSINRSGKYEQYF. The CDR3 coding sequence is TGTGCCAGTAGTATTAACAGGAGTGGGAAGTACGAGCAGTACTTC.

The chain uses TRBV19 and TRBJ2-1; TRBD2 agrees at 13 bases. The trim removed 6 bases at V and 0 bases at J, leaving 5 bases unmatched. CDR1 is LNHDA, CDR2 SQIVND, per germline (reference sequence). CDR3 length: 17 amino acids. CDR3: CASRPGLAGLSYNEQFF. The CDR3 DNA sequence: TGTGCCAGTAGGCCGGGACTAGCGGGACTCTCCTACAATGAGCAGTTCTTC.

The chain carries TRBV11-2 and TRBJ2-1; the match to TRBD2 covers 7 bases. This CDR3 contains 14 residues. Germline V gives CDR1 SGHAT, CDR2 FQNNGV. The J segment lost 6 bases and the V segment lost 5 bases, leaving 7 bases of the junction unmatched. The CDR3 region is CASSGGVNGNEQFF. CDR3 nucleotides: TGTGCCAGCAGCGGGGGGGTGAACGGCAATGAGCAGTTCTTC.

V and J are TRBV20-1 and TRBJ2-7; D might be TRBD2 (6 bases). This CDR3 has 10 residues. Trimming took off 6 bases at V and 6 bases at J, with 9 bases between the two ends. Germline CDR1 is DFQATT and CDR2 is SNEGSKA (reference sequence). The CDR3 is CSAAGPEQYF. For the CDR3, the DNA is TGCAGTGCGGCGGGGCCCGAGCAGTACTTC.

This chain uses TRBV28 with TRBJ2-1, with 7 bases lining up with TRBD2. The CDR3 covers 15 residues. Unmatched junction bases numbered 7, after V lost 3 bases and J lost 5 bases. Germline lookup yields CDR1 MDHEN and CDR2 SYDVKM. CDR3 region: CASSFGAGVNNEQFF. As DNA, the CDR3 is TGTGCCAGCAGTTTCGGGGCGGGAGTCAACAATGAGCAGTTCTTC.

In its sample, this clone was seen many times. This rearrangement joins TRBV19 to TRBJ1-5, with D possibly matching TRBD1 (6 bases). Germline V gene sequence: CDR1 LNHDA, CDR2 SQIVND (reference sequence). The CDR3 length is 17 residues. The V end was cut by 4 bases, the J end by 0 bases, with 16 bases between. The chain's CDR3 is CASSSSLWTASNQPQHF. In DNA, the CDR3 is TGTGCCAGTAGTAGTTCCCTGTGGACAGCTAGCAATCAGCCCCAGCATTTT. The variable domain in full, completed from reference TRBV19 and TRBJ1-5, reads DGGITQSPKYLFRKEGQNVTLSCEQNLNHDAMYWYRQDPGQGLRLIYYSQIVNDFQKGDIAEGYSVSREKKESFPLTVTSAQKNPTAFYLCASSSSLWTASNQPQHFGDGTRLSIL.

V is TRBV13 and J is TRBJ1-2; the match to TRBD1 covers 9 bases. The CDR3 sequence is 14 residues long. Per the germline V gene, CDR1 is PRHDT and CDR2 is FYEKMQ (reference sequence). The junction had 6 bases not matched to a gene; V was cut back by 7 bases and J by 3 bases. Here the CDR3 DNA reads TGTGCCAGCATCCGACAGGGGGAACACTATGGCTACACCTTC. Translation gives CASIRQGEHYGYTF.

The chain recombines TRBV5-6 with TRBJ1-1; D might be TRBD1 (6 bases). Deletions cut 4 bases from V and 5 bases from J, with 18 bases between. Germline-derived CDR1 and CDR2 are SGHDT and YYEEEE. The length of the CDR3 is 15 residues. The CDR3 nucleotides are TGTGCCAGCAGCCCACCGACGGGAACAGGGACTGAAGCTTTCTTT. Its protein is CASSPPTGTGTEAFF.